The next 29 T cell receptor beta chains were all read from a single sample in a study of shared clonotypes between healthy human individuals. CD45RO-negative, CCR7-positively selected cells formed the naive CD8 fraction, excluding terminally differentiated effector memory CD45RA+ cells. The assay was immunoSEQ multiplex PCR, and TCRdb's table has in-frame clones only and misses some. The table includes about 580,000 clones, 95% to 98% detected once. Sequencing input: naive CD8+ T cells sorted from blood. Receptors were obtained from a young man in good health.

The rearrangement joins TRBV10-2 to TRBJ2-1, with TRBD1 identical over 9 bases. The V gene end was trimmed by 1 base and the J gene end by 2 bases; junction bases not matched to a gene: 15. The germline gives CDR1 WSHSY, CDR2 SAAADI. The CDR3 loop spans 20 amino acids. CDR3 in amino acids: CASSEYLFATGTGTYNEQFF. CDR3 sequence (DNA): TGCGCCAGCAGTGAGTATCTGTTCGCAACCGGGACAGGGACCTACAATGAGCAGTTCTTC.

The chain has TRBV28 and TRBJ2-1; TRBD2 matches at 8 bases. The junction had 6 bases not matched to a gene; V was cut back by 3 bases and J by 2 bases. Germline V gives CDR1 MDHEN, CDR2 SYDVKM. The CDR3 runs 16 residues. The CDR3 region is CASSLYTGGPYNEQFF. For the CDR3, the DNA is TGTGCCAGCAGTTTGTATACGGGAGGGCCCTACAATGAGCAGTTCTTC.

The chain carries TRBV25-1 and TRBJ2-7; D is uncertain. Germline CDR1 MGHDK, CDR2 SYGVNS. The CDR3 sequence is 11 residues long. Deletions cut 6 bases from V and 3 bases from J, with 6 bases between. CDR3 protein: CASRVGYEQYF. CDR3 sequence (DNA): TGTGCCAGCAGGGTGGGCTACGAGCAGTACTTC.

The chain is built from TRBV7-3 and TRBJ2-1; D may be TRBD1 or TRBD2 (5 bases each). The germline gives CDR1 SGHTA, CDR2 FQGTGA. The CDR3 has 15 amino acids. The V and J ends lost 4 bases and 7 bases respectively, with 17 bases between them. The CDR3 sequence is CASSSLGDRGNEQFF. CDR3 coding DNA: TGTGCCAGCAGCTCCCTAGGGGATAGAGGGAATGAGCAGTTCTTC.

CDR3 region: CASSLNSGRVAGELFF. The CDR3 DNA sequence: TGTGCCAGCAGCTTAAACAGCGGGAGGGTGGCCGGGGAGCTGTTTTTT. This sequence joins TRBV7-3 and TRBJ2-2; 10 bases match TRBD2. Germline-derived CDR1 and CDR2 are SGHTA and FQGTGA. The CDR3 has 16 amino acids. With 1 base clipped from V and 6 bases from J, the junction kept 5 bases outside the gene matches.

The chain uses TRBV29-1 and TRBJ2-7; 8 bases line up with TRBD2. Looked up from germline, CDR1 is SQVTM and CDR2 is ANQGSEA. With 7 bases clipped from V and 2 bases from J, the junction kept 16 bases outside the gene matches. The CDR3 is made up of 16 amino acids. CDR3 amino acids: CSANIPLAGGPYEQYF. The CDR3 bases are TGCAGCGCCAATATCCCTCTGGCGGGAGGTCCCTACGAGCAGTACTTC.

J is TRBJ2-7 and V is TRBV28; TRBD1 matches 7 bases. This CDR3 has 17 residues. J lost 4 bases, V lost 4 bases, and 16 bases had no gene match. The germline CDR1 and CDR2 sequences are MDHEN and SYDVKM. The CDR3: CASSSGIGQAATYEQYF. The CDR3 region has the DNA TGTGCCAGCAGTTCCGGGATAGGACAGGCAGCCACATACGAGCAGTACTTC.

V usage is TRBV18 and J usage is TRBJ2-7; D is perhaps TRBD1 or TRBD2 (6 bases each). This CDR3 contains 16 residues. Germline CDR1 is KGHSH and CDR2 is LQKENI. V lost 5 bases to trimming and J lost 3 bases, with 20 bases between them. As DNA, the CDR3 is TGTGCCAGCTCAAGGGGAATTAGACAGGAGGGCTACGAGCAGTACTTC. This codes for CASSRGIRQEGYEQYF.

This chain joins TRBV5-4 and TRBJ1-1; D uncertain. The CDR3 covers 17 residues. Trimming removed 0 bases at V and 1 base at J, with 16 bases between. Germline CDR1 and CDR2: SGHNT and YYREEE (reference sequence). The CDR3: CASSLANLRSENTEAFF. Written as DNA, the CDR3 is TGTGCCAGCAGCTTGGCTAACCTCCGAAGCGAGAACACTGAAGCTTTCTTT.

Remarks on this clone: At one end, the junction sequence differs from germline, possibly due to a read error. The V and J genes are TRBV25-1 and TRBJ1-1; D is uncertain. CDR1 MGHDK and CDR2 SYGVNS come from the germline V gene. This CDR3 has 16 residues. CDR3 sequence reads: CASSEIGGGPNSEAFF. The DNA of the CDR3 is TGTGCCAGCAGTGAAATCGGTGGAGGCCCGAACTCTGAAGCTTTCTTT.

This chain connects TRBV11-2 to TRBJ2-7; D ambiguous. This CDR3 region has 13 residues. The V gene's germline CDR1 is SGHAT and CDR2 FQNNGV. V was pared by 5 bases and J by 0 bases, with 8 bases between. Here the CDR3 reads CASSLGISYEQYF. In nucleotides, the CDR3 is TGTGCCAGCAGCCTAGGTATCTCCTACGAGCAGTACTTC.

The chain links TRBV4-1 to TRBJ2-3; D is ambiguous. This CDR3 has 17 amino acids. V lost 0 bases, J lost 4 bases, and 17 bases lay in between. Germline CDR1 reads MGHRA; CDR2 reads YSYEKL. CDR3 protein: CASSQDEANRVADTQYF. In DNA form, the CDR3 reads TGCGCCAGCAGCCAAGATGAGGCGAACCGCGTGGCAGATACGCAGTATTTT.

The chain carries TRBV18 and TRBJ1-1; D uncertain. The V gene lost 4 bases and the J gene lost 1 base, with 10 bases spanning the gap. Germline lookup yields CDR1 KGHSH and CDR2 LQKENI. The CDR3 runs 14 residues. CDR3 nucleotide sequence: TGTGCCAGCTCACGGTCCGCGAGGAACACTGAAGCTTTCTTT. It translates to CASSRSARNTEAFF. Full variable domain (outside the CDR3, taken from reference TRBV18 and TRBJ1-1): NAGVMQNPRHLVRRRGQEARLRCSPMKGHSHVYWYRQLPEEGLKFMVYLQKENIIDESGMPKERFSAEFPKEGPSILRIQQVVRGDSAAYFCASSRSARNTEAFFGQGTRLTVV.

The rearrangement joins TRBV7-9 to TRBJ1-1; 8 bases align to TRBD1. This CDR3 has 14 residues. J was trimmed by 5 bases and V by 1 base; bases with no gene match: 3. CDR1 is SEHNR and CDR2 is FQNEAQ in the germline V gene (reference sequence). The CDR3 coding sequence is TGTGCCAGCAGCTTAGGACAGGGGTGGACTGAAGCTTTCTTT. It is translated as CASSLGQGWTEAFF.

V and J are TRBV9 and TRBJ1-1; D might be TRBD1 (5 bases). Trimming cost V 4 bases and J 0 bases, with 19 bases left between them. Germline values: CDR1 SGDLS, CDR2 YYNGEE. This CDR3 contains 17 residues. The CDR3 sequence is CASSPHGVTAMNTEAFF. The DNA for the CDR3 is TGTGCCAGCAGCCCCCACGGGGTGACAGCTATGAACACTGAAGCTTTCTTT.

The chain links TRBV11-2 to TRBJ2-7, with 10 positions matching TRBD2. The CDR3 length is 15 residues. Trimming cost V 1 base and J 4 bases; bases outside gene matches: 4. Germline assignment: CDR1 SGHAT and CDR2 FQNNGV. The CDR3 coding sequence is TGTGCCAGCAGCTTAGCGGCTAGCGGGAGATACGAGCAGTACTTC. Amino acid sequence: CASSLAASGRYEQYF.

This chain links TRBV29-1 with TRBJ1-3; a weak D match, TRBD1 (5 bases). The CDR3 is 16 residues long. Trimming pared 4 bases from V and 0 bases from J, leaving 16 bases between. Germline-derived CDR1 and CDR2 are SQVTM and ANQGSEA. CDR3 sequence: CSVASRGDLSGNTIYF. The DNA for the CDR3 is TGCAGCGTTGCTAGCCGAGGGGACCTCTCTGGAAACACCATATATTTT. The full variable domain, in which reference TRBV29-1 and TRBJ1-3 provide the parts outside the CDR3, is SAVISQKPSRDICQRGTSLTIQCQVDSQVTMMFWYRQQPGQSLTLIATANQGSEATYESGFVIDKFPISRPNLTFSTLTVSNMSPEDSSIYLCSVASRGDLSGNTIYFGEGSWLTVV.

The rearrangement uses TRBV13 and TRBJ1-1; D is ambiguous. The germline V gene has CDR1 PRHDT and CDR2 FYEKMQ (reference sequence). The CDR3 totals 14 residues. V lost 5 bases to trimming and J lost 7 bases, with 17 bases between them. CDR3 sequence: CASSAPLDGNEAFF. The CDR3 DNA follows: TGTGCCAGCAGCGCACCCTTGGACGGTAATGAAGCTTTCTTT.

The chain combines TRBV28 with TRBJ2-7; D is unresolved. V lost 3 bases, J lost 5 bases, and 14 bases lay in between. The length of the CDR3 is 14 residues. The V gene's germline CDR1 is MDHEN and CDR2 SYDVKM. CDR3 in DNA: TGTGCCAGCAGTTTCTCGGACCGTATGGACGAGCAGTACTTC. Translated: CASSFSDRMDEQYF.

The chain combines TRBV30 with TRBJ1-5; D remains ambiguous. The V gene's germline CDR1 is GTSNPN and CDR2 SVGIG (reference sequence). There are 15 residues in the CDR3. Trimming removed 3 bases from V and 0 bases from J, with 12 bases in between. Here the CDR3 reads CAWSEPVDSNQPQHF. Here the CDR3 DNA reads TGTGCCTGGAGCGAGCCAGTAGATAGCAATCAGCCCCAGCATTTT.

This clone was seen only once. Other DNA sequences within the sample encode an identical CDR3. J is TRBJ2-3 and V is TRBV27; TRBD2 might be the D (5 bases). CDR3 length: 14 residues. V lost 3 bases, J lost 0 bases, and 7 bases lay in between. Germline lookup yields CDR1 MNHEY and CDR2 SMNVEV (reference sequence). In DNA form, the CDR3 reads TGTGCCAGCAGTTTTGGCGGGAGCACAGATACGCAGTATTTT. It translates to CASSFGGSTDTQYF.

The CDR3 DNA follows: TGTGCCAGCAGTGAGACAGGGGGTGTTCTGAACACTGAAGCTTTCTTT. Translating it yields CASSETGGVLNTEAFF. The rearrangement links TRBV27 to TRBJ1-1, with 9 bases fitting TRBD1. With 5 bases clipped from V and 0 bases from J, the junction kept 7 bases outside the gene matches. Germline V lookup: CDR1 MNHEY, CDR2 SMNVEV (reference sequence). The CDR3 runs to 16 residues.

The CDR3 sequence: CASSSLPGTEAFF. Written as DNA, the CDR3 is TGTGCCAGCAGCTCTCTTCCGGGCACTGAAGCTTTCTTT. The chain links TRBV7-9 to TRBJ1-1; D gene uncertain. CDR1 and CDR2 (germline): SEHNR, FQNEAQ (reference sequence). The CDR3 is made up of 13 amino acids. V dropped 4 bases and J dropped 4 bases, with 10 bases sitting between them.

The chain links TRBV29-1 to TRBJ2-7; D remains unclear. From germline, CDR1 is SQVTM and CDR2 ANQGSEA. The CDR3 consists of 12 residues. V was trimmed by 5 bases and J by 3 bases, leaving 11 bases between them. CDR3 in DNA: TGCAGCGTTTTTGGAGCAAGCTACGAGCAGTACTTC. It yields the protein CSVFGASYEQYF.

The chain couples TRBV2 to TRBJ2-7; the match to TRBD2 covers 7 bases. V trimming: 11 bases; J trimming: 8 bases; junction bases outside the gene matches: 15. The CDR3 covers 13 residues. The germline CDR1 and CDR2 sequences are SNHLY and FYNNEI. CDR3 region: CAGRAGARPQQYF. The CDR3 bases are TGTGCCGGGAGGGCGGGAGCACGGCCTCAGCAGTACTTC.

This chain connects TRBV6-1 to TRBJ1-1; D possibly corresponds to TRBD1 (5 bases). The CDR3 has 12 residues. From germline, CDR1 is MNHNS and CDR2 SASEGT. V was shortened by 8 bases and J by 5 bases, with 12 bases between the two germline ends. The CDR3 here is CASDDSLTEAFF. The CDR3 nucleotides are TGTGCCAGCGATGACAGCTTAACTGAAGCTTTCTTT.

DNA of the CDR3: TGCAGTGCTTTAGAAGTCTATGAGCAGTTCTTC. Translated: CSALEVYEQFF. J is TRBJ2-1 and V is TRBV20-1; D is undetermined. Between the trimmed V and J ends, which lost 5 bases and 8 bases, there was a span of 10 bases. The germline V gene has CDR1 DFQATT and CDR2 SNEGSKA (reference sequence). The CDR3 covers 11 residues.

The chain employs TRBV27 and TRBJ2-2, with D perhaps TRBD1 (5 bases). V lost 5 bases and J 0 bases, leaving 16 bases between the germline ends. This CDR3 spans 17 amino acids. Per germline, CDR1 MNHEY and CDR2 SMNVEV (reference sequence). CDR3 sequence reads: CASSPQVMIANTGELFF. DNA for the CDR3: TGTGCCAGCAGTCCACAGGTGATGATCGCGAACACCGGGGAGCTGTTTTTT.

This clone was picked up one time. The V and J genes are TRBV5-1 and TRBJ2-7, with 7 bases aligning to TRBD1. Germline CDR1 and CDR2: SGHRS and YFSETQ. This CDR3 comprises 19 residues. V lost 2 bases, J lost 1 base, and 18 bases stayed unmatched. CDR3 sequence (DNA): TGCGCCAGCAGCTTCAACCTCAGGACAGGCAACCCCAATTCCTACGAGCAGTACTTC. It is translated as CASSFNLRTGNPNSYEQYF.